This is a list of T cell receptor beta chains from one sample in a study of regulatory T cells in long-lasting Graves disease. MiXCR, applied by TCRdb to the multiplex PCR reads, yields one record per CDR3 protein. Of about 450,000 distinct CDR3 sequences listed, around 15% were seen once; the top ten hold roughly 15%. This same sample was also taken into another study, of T cells in Graves' hyperthyroidism and ophthalmopathy.

The specimen comprised peripheral blood mononuclear cells (PBMCs), sampled at new diagnosis, from a patient treated with antithyroid drugs. All receptors derive from a woman in her 50s with Graves disease. Both conserved end residues are part of each CDR3. A D gene is named only where the DNA matches it firmly. Size is omitted from some rows. Given values are once, few, many or a class for expanded clones.

>TRBJ2-7|16|NA|TRBD1|TRBV30
TGTGCCTGGACTCCGAGGTGGACAGGCATATCCTACGAGCAGTACTTC
CAWTPRWTGISYEQYF
>TRBJ1-5|14|many|NA|TRBV30
TGTGCCTGGAGCGCCGGGATCACAAATCAGCCCCAGCATTTT
CAWSAGITNQPQHF
>TRBJ2-7|15|few|TRBD2|TRBV7-9
TGTGCCAGCAGCAATTGGACTAGCGGGAGGACCGAGCAGTACTTC
CASSNWTSGRTEQYF
>TRBJ2-7|18|many|TRBD2|TRBV6-2/TRBV6-3
TGTGCCAGCAGTGACCCACACGCTAGCGGGAGGGCCATTTACGAGCAGTACTTC
CASSDPHASGRAIYEQYF
>TRBJ1-2|16|many|NA|TRBV12-3/TRBV12-4
TGTGCCAGCAGTCCTAGGCAGGGCAAACTATACTATGGCTACACCTTC
CASSPRQGKLYYGYTF
>TRBJ2-5|17|many|TRBD1|TRBV28
TGTGCCAGCAGTACCAAACGACAGGGGAGAGCCCAAGAGACCCAGTACTTC
CASSTKRQGRAQETQYF
>TRBJ2-3|16|few|NA|TRBV7-9
TGTGCCAGCAGCTTAGGACAAGGGACCCCCACAGATACGCAGTATTTT
CASSLGQGTPTDTQYF
>TRBJ1-1|15|many|NA|TRBV11-2
TGTGCCAGCAGCCTAATGGGGGGGGCTGGCACTGAAGCTTTCTTT
CASSLMGGAGTEAFF
>TRBJ1-5|14|NA|NA|TRBV6-2/TRBV6-3
TGTGCCAGCAGTTGGGGGGCCTCCAATCAGCCCCAGCATTTT
CASSWGASNQPQHF
>TRBJ1-6|16|once|NA|TRBV6-5
TGTGCCAGCAGTTACGGCGGGGCGGATTTAGGTTCACCCCTCCACTTT
CASSYGGADLGSPLHF
>TRBJ2-7|16|many|TRBD1|TRBV28
TGTGCCAGCCATTCCTCCGGGACAGGGTTTTTCTACGAGCAGTACTTC
CASHSSGTGFFYEQYF
>TRBJ2-4|12|many|NA|TRBV30
TGTGCCTGGAGTGTACCGGGGAGTGTTCAGTACTTC
CAWSVPGSVQYF
>TRBJ2-2|16|NA|NA|TRBV5-8
TGTGCCAGCAGCTTGAGTGGGGGACAGAACACCGGGGAGCTGTTTTTT
CASSLSGGQNTGELFF
>TRBJ2-1|18|once|TRBD2|TRBV7-3
TGCGCCAGCAGCCAAGATGGTGGGAGGGCCAATTCCTACAATGAGCAGTTCTTC
CASSQDGGRANSYNEQFF
>TRBJ2-1|15|many|NA|TRBV7-3
TGTGCCAGCAGCTTATCATTCACAGGATACAATGAGCAGTTCTTC
CASSLSFTGYNEQFF
>TRBJ2-1|15|many|TRBD2|TRBV20-1
TGCAGTGCTCCCGAACGGACTAGCGGGTCAGATGAGCAGTTCTTC
CSAPERTSGSDEQFF
>TRBJ2-1|14|NA|NA|TRBV12-3/TRBV12-4
TGTGCCAGCAGCAAAGGGGGGGCGGACAATGAGCAGTTCTTC
CASSKGGADNEQFF
>TRBJ2-7|13|few|NA|TRBV5-1
TGCGCCAGCAGCTTGGTGGCTAGCAACGAGCAGTACTTC
CASSLVASNEQYF
>TRBJ2-7|14|once|TRBD2|TRBV3-1
TGTGCCAGCAGCCCCGGGACTAGCGGCTACGGGCAGTACTTT
CASSPGTSGYGQYF
>TRBJ2-2|14|NA|NA|TRBV12-3/TRBV12-4
TGTGCCAGCAGTTTAAGTGGAGACACCGGGGAGCTGTTTTTT
CASSLSGDTGELFF
>TRBJ1-6|15|once|TRBD1|TRBV6-1
TGTGCCAGCAGCCCTAGGACAGGGGCCGCTTCACCCCTCCACTTT
CASSPRTGAASPLHF
>TRBJ1-2|13|many|NA|TRBV12-3/TRBV12-4
TGTGCCAGCAGTTTAAACCTCGAGGGTGGCTACACCTTC
CASSLNLEGGYTF
>TRBJ1-1|15|many|NA|TRBV3-1
TGTGCCAGCAGCCAAGAAGGCGTCCCGAACACTGAAGCTTTCTTT
CASSQEGVPNTEAFF
>TRBJ1-3|16|few|NA|TRBV18
TGTGCCAGCTCACCACCTTGGGCAGAGAGGGGAAACACCATATATTTT
CASSPPWAERGNTIYF
>TRBJ1-2|12|many|TRBD1|TRBV28
TGTGCCACAACCACAGGGGATTATGGCTACACCTTC
CATTTGDYGYTF
>TRBJ1-3|16|many|NA|TRBV10-3
TGTGCCATCAGTGAGTCCGACAGGCTCTCTGGAAACACCATATATTTT
CAISESDRLSGNTIYF
>TRBJ2-7|15|many|NA|TRBV20-1
TGCAGTGCTAGCCTTGACTCCACTAGCAACTACGAGCAGTACTTC
CSASLDSTSNYEQYF
>TRBJ2-2|17|NA|NA|TRBV11-1
TGTGCCAGCAGCTTAGCGGGTAATCGGTTGCGTGACGGGGAGCTGTTTTTT
CASSLAGNRLRDGELFF
>TRBJ1-4|18|few|NA|TRBV4-2
TGTGCCAGCAGCCGCCAGTTGCGACAGGAGATGACTAATGAAAAACTGTTTTTT
CASSRQLRQEMTNEKLFF
>TRBJ2-1|15|many|TRBD2|TRBV2
TGTGCCAGCAGGAGACTAGCGGGATTGGACAATGAGCAGTTCTTC
CASRRLAGLDNEQFF
>TRBJ2-3|15|NA|TRBD1|TRBV2
TGTGCCAGCAGTGGAGTGGACAGGGGGCGTCGTACGCAGTATTTT
CASSGVDRGRRTQYF
>TRBJ2-1|17|many|TRBD2|TRBV5-1
TGCGCCAGCAGCTTGGGACTAGCGGGAGCCCTCTACAATGAGCAGTTCTTC
CASSLGLAGALYNEQFF
>TRBJ1-1|13|many|NA|TRBV28
TGTGCCAGCAGTGTGTGGGCTGGCACTGAAGCTTTCTTT
CASSVWAGTEAFF
>TRBJ1-2|12|many|TRBD1|TRBV20-1
TGCAGTGCTGCCACAGGGGAGAGGGGCTACACCTTC
CSAATGERGYTF
>TRBJ1-2|12|NA|TRBD1|TRBV2
TGTGCCAGCGGGCCTGACAGGGCTCAATGCACCTTC
CASGPDRAQCTF
>TRBJ2-7|14|many|NA|TRBV28
TGTGCCAGCAGTTTGAGGGAGTTTAGCTACGAGCAGTACTTC
CASSLREFSYEQYF
>TRBJ2-5|15|NA|NA|TRBV27
TGTGCCAGCAGGCCTCATAGCCGCAATGGGGAGACCCAGTACTTC
CASRPHSRNGETQYF
>TRBJ2-7|13|many|NA|TRBV6-2/TRBV6-3
TGTGCCAGCACGCAGACAGGGAGGTACGAGCAGTACTTC
CASTQTGRYEQYF
>TRBJ2-1|16|NA|NA|TRBV20-1
TGCAGTGCTGACCCACTAGACTTATACTCCTACAATGAGCAGTTCTTC
CSADPLDLYSYNEQFF
>TRBJ2-3|16|NA|TRBD2|TRBV27
TGTGCCAGCAGCCCAACCCCATCTAGCGGAACAGATACGCAGTATTTT
CASSPTPSSGTDTQYF
>TRBJ2-3|16|NA|TRBD2|TRBV11-2
TGCGCCAGCAGCCAAGAAACGGGAGGGCCGGGGGATACGCAGTATTTT
CASSQETGGPGDTQYF
>TRBJ2-7|14|many|NA|TRBV5-1
TGCGCCAGCAGCCTCTCGGTGGACAGTTACGAGCAGTACTTC
CASSLSVDSYEQYF
>TRBJ1-1|15|NA|TRBD1|TRBV5-6
TGTGCCAGCAGCTTGTGGGACAGGGTGAACACTGAAGCTTTCTTT
CASSLWDRVNTEAFF
>TRBJ2-1|14|many|TRBD2|TRBV12-3/TRBV12-4
TGTGCCAGCAGTCTGGGACTAGCGGGAACTGAGCAGTTCTTC
CASSLGLAGTEQFF
>TRBJ2-7|14|many|NA|TRBV20-1
TGCAGTGCTAGGTCAGCGGAATTAGCCTACGAGCAGTACTTC
CSARSAELAYEQYF
>TRBJ2-7|14|NA|NA|TRBV5-6
TGTGCCAGCAGCTTGGGGACCCTACTCCCCGAGCAGTACTTC
CASSLGTLLPEQYF
>TRBJ2-3|15|many|NA|TRBV18
TGTGCCAGCTCCCCCATATCGGGAGGCACAGATACGCAGTATTTT
CASSPISGGTDTQYF
>TRBJ2-7|15|NA|TRBD1|TRBV27
TGTGCCAGCAGTTTAACGACAGGGGCCTTTAGCGAGCAGTACTTC
CASSLTTGAFSEQYF
>TRBJ1-2|12|NA|NA|TRBV7-9
TGTGCCAGCAGCCCCGGGAGGGGACGCATCTCCTTC
CASSPGRGRISF
>TRBJ1-2|17|NA|NA|TRBV4-1
TGCGCCAGCAGCCAAGAGAGTGCGTCCAATACTAACTATGGCTACACCTTC
CASSQESASNTNYGYTF
>TRBJ2-7|13|NA|TRBD1|TRBV28
TGTGCCAGCATGGGACAGCCCCCCCACGAGCAGTACTTC
CASMGQPPHEQYF
>TRBJ1-4|14|NA|NA|TRBV7-9
TGTGCCAGCAGCCCCCTTATCACTAATGAAAAACTGTTTTTT
CASSPLITNEKLFF
>TRBJ1-5|15|many|NA|TRBV20-1
TGCAGTGCGAAAGAGGACCAGGGGACCGCTCAGCCCCAGCATTTT
CSAKEDQGTAQPQHF
>TRBJ1-2|13|many|TRBD1|TRBV27
TGTGCCAGCAGTGAGGACAGGCGATATGGCTACACCTTC
CASSEDRRYGYTF
>TRBJ1-5|14|NA|NA|TRBV3-1
TGTGCCAGCAGTTCCGGTGGGGCCTTGGAGGCCCAGCATTTT
CASSSGGALEAQHF
>TRBJ1-2|14|NA|TRBD1|TRBV28
TGTGCCAGCAGGGACGGGACAGAGGTTTTTGGCTACACCTTC
CASRDGTEVFGYTF
>TRBJ2-3|16|many|TRBD1|TRBV5-1
TGCGCCAGCAGCAACGACAGGGGGCCCATCACAGATACGCAGTATTTT
CASSNDRGPITDTQYF
>TRBJ2-7|13|many|TRBD1|TRBV28
TGTGCCAGCGCGACAGGGGGCCCCTACGAGCAGTACTTC
CASATGGPYEQYF
>TRBJ2-7|14|many|NA|TRBV7-9
TGTGCCAGCAGCTTAGGGCCTAGCGTGTACGAGCAGTACTTC
CASSLGPSVYEQYF
>TRBJ1-1|13|NA|TRBD1|TRBV29-1
TGCAGCGTGCACAGGGGGGGGGGCACTGAAGCTTTCTTT
CSVHRGGGTEAFF